These T cell receptor beta chains were read from a single sample in a study of T cells after yellow fever vaccination. MiXCR, applied by TCRdb to the 5' RACE reads, yields one record per CDR3 protein. The profile shows about 29,000 distinct CDR3 sequences, under 6% of them singletons. Specimen: CD8+ T cells sorted from PBMCs, collected 10 days after the yellow fever booster vaccination. The source of these receptors is a man between 25 and 39 years old who received the YFV17D yellow fever vaccine. Each CDR3 is given with its conserved first and last residue. Each record gives: V gene, J gene, CDR3 protein.

v_call: TRBV7-2
j_call: TRBJ2-7
cdr3_aa: CASSLEGTSGTYEQYF

v_call: TRBV24-1
j_call: TRBJ2-2
cdr3_aa: CATSDSDSGRANTGELFF

v_call: TRBV7-8
j_call: TRBJ2-1
cdr3_aa: CASSSDGYEQFF

v_call: TRBV14
j_call: TRBJ2-2
cdr3_aa: CASRRIGGELFF

v_call: TRBV24-1
j_call: TRBJ2-5
cdr3_aa: CATSSYPGQGDEETQYF

v_call: TRBV12-3/TRBV12-4
j_call: TRBJ2-3
cdr3_aa: CASSLTNPYAGTDTQYF

v_call: TRBV6-4
j_call: TRBJ2-1
cdr3_aa: CASSDGVSGYNEQFF

v_call: TRBV29-1
j_call: TRBJ2-7
cdr3_aa: CSFRSIKDGQYF

v_call: TRBV7-6
j_call: TRBJ2-3
cdr3_aa: CASSAPEFSTDTQYF

v_call: TRBV29-1
j_call: TRBJ2-1
cdr3_aa: CSLTEGQGNNEQFF

v_call: TRBV6-1
j_call: TRBJ2-1
cdr3_aa: CASMIAGADEQFF

v_call: TRBV5-1
j_call: TRBJ1-2
cdr3_aa: CASSLDLDGYTF

v_call: TRBV6-5
j_call: TRBJ2-7
cdr3_aa: CASTYGRGAYEQYF

v_call: TRBV4-3
j_call: TRBJ1-5
cdr3_aa: CASSQDYGADQPQHF

v_call: TRBV20-1
j_call: TRBJ2-1
cdr3_aa: CSARLTNEQFF

v_call: TRBV23-1
j_call: TRBJ2-1
cdr3_aa: CASSQGGRLYNEQFF

v_call: TRBV6-5
j_call: TRBJ1-1
cdr3_aa: CASSYPDGEGRNTEAFF

v_call: TRBV7-9
j_call: TRBJ2-2
cdr3_aa: CASIATGTSIGVPGELFF

v_call: TRBV29-1
j_call: TRBJ1-3
cdr3_aa: CSVMGTGGPSSGNTIYF

v_call: TRBV5-1
j_call: TRBJ2-7
cdr3_aa: CASSFSPGRQAYEQYF

v_call: TRBV15
j_call: TRBJ2-7
cdr3_aa: CATSREGGLAGNEQYF

v_call: TRBV25-1
j_call: TRBJ1-5
cdr3_aa: CASSDQGLKQPQHF

v_call: TRBV12-3/TRBV12-4
j_call: TRBJ2-3
cdr3_aa: CASSWGLASSTDTQYF